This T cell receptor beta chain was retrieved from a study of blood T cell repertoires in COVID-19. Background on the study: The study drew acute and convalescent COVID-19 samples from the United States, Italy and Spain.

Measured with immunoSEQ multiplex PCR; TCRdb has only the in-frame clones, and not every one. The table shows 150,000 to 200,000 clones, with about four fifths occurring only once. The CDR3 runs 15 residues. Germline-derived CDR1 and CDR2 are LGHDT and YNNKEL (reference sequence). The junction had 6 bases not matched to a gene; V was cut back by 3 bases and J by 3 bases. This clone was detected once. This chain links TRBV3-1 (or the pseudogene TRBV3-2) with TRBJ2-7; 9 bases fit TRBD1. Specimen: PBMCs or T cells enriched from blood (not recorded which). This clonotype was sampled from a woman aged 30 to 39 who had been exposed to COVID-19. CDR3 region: CASSHQQGAVYEQYF. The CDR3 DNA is TGTGCCAGCAGCCATCAACAGGGGGCGGTCTACGAGCAGTACTTC.